A selection of T cell receptor beta chains follows, all from one sample in a study of blood T cell repertoires in COVID-19. The data were produced by immunoSEQ multiplex PCR, yet TCRdb's version contains in-frame clones alone and is incomplete. Of some 120,000 clones in the sample, approximately 80% were seen once. The specimen sequenced was peripheral blood. The receptors here all came from a man in his 60s with acute or convalescent COVID-19. CDR3s include the opening cysteine and the closing phenylalanine or tryptophan. D genes are given only for firm matches.

>TRBV6-1|TRBJ1-2|-
CASSESRRYGYTF
>TRBV27|TRBJ2-1|-
CASRRGGVNNEQFF
>TRBV29-1|TRBJ2-7|-
CSAGGQSLEQYF
>TRBV5-1|TRBJ2-3|TRBD1
CASSLTGDVADTQYF
>TRBV27|TRBJ1-1|-
CASSSLDRSNMEAFF
>TRBV27|TRBJ2-5|-
CATFPQQETQYF
>TRBV6-6|TRBJ1-5|-
CASSYSVRGRQPQHF
>TRBV2|TRBJ1-5|-
CASSGIGSGQPQHF
>TRBV28|TRBJ1-2|-
CASSSGRRDLGYTF
>TRBV28|TRBJ1-1|TRBD1
CASSGQGLRGAFF
>TRBV6-1|TRBJ1-5|TRBD1
CASSALTGAASNQPQHF